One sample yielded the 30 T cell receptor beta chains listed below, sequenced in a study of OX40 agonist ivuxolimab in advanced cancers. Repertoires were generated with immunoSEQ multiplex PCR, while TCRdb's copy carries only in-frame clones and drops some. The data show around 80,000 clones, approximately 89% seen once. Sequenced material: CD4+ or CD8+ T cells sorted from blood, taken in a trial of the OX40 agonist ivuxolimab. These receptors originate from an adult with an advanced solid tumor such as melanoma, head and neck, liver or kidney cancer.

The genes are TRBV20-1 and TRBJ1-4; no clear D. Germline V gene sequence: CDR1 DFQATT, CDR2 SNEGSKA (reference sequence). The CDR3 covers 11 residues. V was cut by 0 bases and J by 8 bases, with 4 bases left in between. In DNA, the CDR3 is TGCAGTGCTAGAGATGAAGAAAAACTGTTTTTT. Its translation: CSARDEEKLFF.

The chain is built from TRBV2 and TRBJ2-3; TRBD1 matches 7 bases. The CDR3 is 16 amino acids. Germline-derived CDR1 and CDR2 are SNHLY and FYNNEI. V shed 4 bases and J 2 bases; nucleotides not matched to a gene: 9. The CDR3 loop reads CASSVSGDSNTDTQYF. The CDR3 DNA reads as TGTGCCAGCAGTGTCTCAGGGGACAGTAACACAGATACGCAGTATTTT.

CDR3 sequence: CAWAPISSGNTIYF. CDR3 sequence (DNA): TGTGCCTGGGCCCCGATCAGCTCTGGAAACACCATATATTTT. The chain joins TRBV30 to TRBJ1-3; D is ambiguous. With 5 bases removed from V and 0 bases from J, the gap between germline ends came to 11 bases. This CDR3 is 14 amino acids long. CDR1 GTSNPN and CDR2 SVGIG come from the germline V gene (reference sequence).

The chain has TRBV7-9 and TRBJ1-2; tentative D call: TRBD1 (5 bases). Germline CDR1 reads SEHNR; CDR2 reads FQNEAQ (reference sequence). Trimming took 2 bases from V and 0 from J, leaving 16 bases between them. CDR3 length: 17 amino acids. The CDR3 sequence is CASSLRTSGRANYGYTF. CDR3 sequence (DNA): TGTGCCAGCAGCTTAAGAACTAGTGGCAGGGCTAACTATGGCTACACCTTC. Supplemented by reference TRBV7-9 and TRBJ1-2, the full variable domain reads DTGVSQNPRHKITKRGQNVTFRCDPISEHNRLYWYRQTLGQGPEFLTYFQNEAQLEKSRLLSDRFSAERPKGSFSTLEIQRTEQGDSAMYLCASSLRTSGRANYGYTFGSGTRLTVV.

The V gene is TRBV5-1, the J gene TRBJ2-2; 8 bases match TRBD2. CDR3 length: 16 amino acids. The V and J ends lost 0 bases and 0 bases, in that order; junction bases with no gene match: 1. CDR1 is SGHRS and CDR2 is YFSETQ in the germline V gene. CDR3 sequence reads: CASSLGTSSNTGELFF. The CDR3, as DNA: TGCGCCAGCAGCTTGGGGACTAGCTCGAACACCGGGGAGCTGTTTTTT.

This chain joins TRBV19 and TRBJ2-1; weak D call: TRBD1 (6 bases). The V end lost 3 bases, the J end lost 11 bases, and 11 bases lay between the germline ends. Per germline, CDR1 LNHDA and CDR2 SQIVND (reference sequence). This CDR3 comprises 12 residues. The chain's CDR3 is CASSISRDKQFF. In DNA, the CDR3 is TGTGCCAGTAGTATCAGCCGGGACAAGCAGTTCTTC.

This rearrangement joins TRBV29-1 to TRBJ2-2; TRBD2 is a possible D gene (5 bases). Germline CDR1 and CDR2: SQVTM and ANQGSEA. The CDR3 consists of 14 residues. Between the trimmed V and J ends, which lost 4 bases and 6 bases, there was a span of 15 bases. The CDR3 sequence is CSVAGIRVPGELFF. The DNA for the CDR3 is TGCAGCGTTGCGGGGATCCGAGTCCCCGGGGAGCTGTTTTTT.

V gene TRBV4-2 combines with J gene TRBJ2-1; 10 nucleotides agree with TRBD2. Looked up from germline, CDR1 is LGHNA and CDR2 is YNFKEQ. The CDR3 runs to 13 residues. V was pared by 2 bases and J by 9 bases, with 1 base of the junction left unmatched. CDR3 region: CASSQSGRGEQFF. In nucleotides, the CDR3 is TGTGCCAGCAGCCAAAGCGGGAGGGGTGAGCAGTTCTTC.

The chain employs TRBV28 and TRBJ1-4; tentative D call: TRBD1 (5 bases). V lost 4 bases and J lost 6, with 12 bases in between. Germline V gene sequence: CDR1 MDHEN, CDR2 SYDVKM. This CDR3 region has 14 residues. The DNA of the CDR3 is TGTGCCAGCAGTTCGAGGGGAAAATATGAAAAACTGTTTTTT. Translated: CASSSRGKYEKLFF.

The CDR3 region is CASSQLRLAGELFF. The CDR3 DNA is TGTGCCAGCAGCCAATTAAGGTTGGCCGGGGAGCTGTTTTTT. The chain is built from TRBV14 and TRBJ2-2; D is uncertain. Germline V gene sequence: CDR1 SGHDN, CDR2 FVKESK. This CDR3 comprises 14 residues. Trimming left V 2 bases short and J 6 bases short, with 10 bases between.

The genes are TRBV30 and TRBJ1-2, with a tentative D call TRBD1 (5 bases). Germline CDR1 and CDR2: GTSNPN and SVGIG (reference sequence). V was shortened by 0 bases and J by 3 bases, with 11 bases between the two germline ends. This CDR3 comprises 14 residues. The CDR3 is CAWSVQALYYGYTF. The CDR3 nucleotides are TGTGCCTGGAGTGTACAGGCTCTTTACTATGGCTACACCTTC.

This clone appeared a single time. The CDR3: CASSLTAGTTYEQYF. Here the CDR3 DNA reads TGTGCCAGCAGCTTAACAGCCGGGACTACCTACGAGCAGTACTTC. The V and J genes are TRBV7-3 and TRBJ2-7; 7 nucleotides line up with TRBD2. The CDR3 has 15 amino acids. The germline V gene encodes CDR1 SGHTA and CDR2 FQGTGA. The V gene end was trimmed by 0 bases and the J gene end by 2 bases; junction bases not matched to a gene: 4.

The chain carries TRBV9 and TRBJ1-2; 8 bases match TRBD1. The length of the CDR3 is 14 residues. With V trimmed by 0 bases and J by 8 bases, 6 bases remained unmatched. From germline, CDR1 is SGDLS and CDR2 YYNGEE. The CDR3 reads CASSVEDRVYGYTF. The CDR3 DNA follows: TGTGCCAGCAGCGTAGAGGACAGGGTCTACGGCTACACCTTC.

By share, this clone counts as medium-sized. The CDR3: CASTPRGVTGNTEAFF. The DNA for the CDR3 is TGTGCCAGTACCCCAAGAGGGGTAACAGGGAACACTGAAGCTTTCTTT. The chain combines TRBV19 with TRBJ1-1; D is possibly TRBD1 (5 bases). Germline-derived CDR1 and CDR2 are LNHDA and SQIVND (reference sequence). This CDR3 is 16 amino acids long. V was pared by 7 bases and J by 1 base, with 19 bases between. Looking up the rest from reference TRBV19 and TRBJ1-1 gives the full variable domain: DGGITQSPKYLFRKEGQNVTLSCEQNLNHDAMYWYRQDPGQGLRLIYYSQIVNDFQKGDIAEGYSVSREKKESFPLTVTSAQKNPTAFYLCASTPRGVTGNTEAFFGQGTRLTVV.

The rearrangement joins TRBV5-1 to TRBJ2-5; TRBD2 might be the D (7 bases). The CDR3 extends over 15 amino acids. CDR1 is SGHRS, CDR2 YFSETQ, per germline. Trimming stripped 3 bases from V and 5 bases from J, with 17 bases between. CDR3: CASSSGDVGGETQYF. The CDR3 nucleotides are TGCGCCAGCAGCTCAGGGGACGTGGGAGGGGAGACCCAGTACTTC.

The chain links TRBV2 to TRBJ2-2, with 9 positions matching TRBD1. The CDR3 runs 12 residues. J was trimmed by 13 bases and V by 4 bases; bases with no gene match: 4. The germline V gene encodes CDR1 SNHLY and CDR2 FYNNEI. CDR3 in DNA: TGTGCCAGCAGTGGGGACAGGGATATGCTGTTTTTT. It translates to CASSGDRDMLFF.

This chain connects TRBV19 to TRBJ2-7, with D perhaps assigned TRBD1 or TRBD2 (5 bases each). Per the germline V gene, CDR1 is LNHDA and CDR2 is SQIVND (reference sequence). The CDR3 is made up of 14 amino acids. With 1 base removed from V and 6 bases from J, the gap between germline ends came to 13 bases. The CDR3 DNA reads TGTGCCAGTAGTATAGGGGCAGGGAGCCTCGAGCAGTACTTC. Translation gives CASSIGAGSLEQYF.

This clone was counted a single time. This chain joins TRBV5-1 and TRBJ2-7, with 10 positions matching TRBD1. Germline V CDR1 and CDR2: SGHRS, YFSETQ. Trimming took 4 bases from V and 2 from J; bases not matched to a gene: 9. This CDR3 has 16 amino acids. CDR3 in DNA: TGCGCCAGCAGCCTAGACCGGGACAGGGGAACCTACGAGCAGTACTTC. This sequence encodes CASSLDRDRGTYEQYF.

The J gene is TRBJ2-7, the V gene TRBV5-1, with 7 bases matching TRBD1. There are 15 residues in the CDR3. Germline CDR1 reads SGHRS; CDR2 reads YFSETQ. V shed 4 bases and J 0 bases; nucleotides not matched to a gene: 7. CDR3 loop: CASSLTGVSSYEQYF. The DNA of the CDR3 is TGCGCCAGCAGCCTTACAGGGGTAAGCTCCTACGAGCAGTACTTC.

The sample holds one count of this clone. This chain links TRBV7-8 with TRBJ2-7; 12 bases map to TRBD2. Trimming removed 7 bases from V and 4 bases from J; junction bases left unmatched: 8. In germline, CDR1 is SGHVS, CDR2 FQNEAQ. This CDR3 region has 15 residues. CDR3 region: CASNSGLAGPYEQYF. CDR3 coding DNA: TGTGCCAGCAACTCAGGACTAGCGGGGCCGTACGAGCAGTACTTC. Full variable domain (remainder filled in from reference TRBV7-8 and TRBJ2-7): GAGVSQSPRYKVAKRGQDVALRCDPISGHVSLFWYQQALGQGPEFLTYFQNEAQLDKSGLPSDRFFAERPEGSVSTLKIQRTQQEDSAVYLCASNSGLAGPYEQYFGPGTRLTVT.

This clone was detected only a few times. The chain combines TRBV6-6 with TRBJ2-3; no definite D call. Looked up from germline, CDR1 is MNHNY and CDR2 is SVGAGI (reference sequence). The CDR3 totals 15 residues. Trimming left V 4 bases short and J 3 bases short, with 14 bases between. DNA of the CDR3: TGTGCCAGCAGTTCCCTTCCGACCACTACAGATACGCAGTATTTT. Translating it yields CASSSLPTTTDTQYF.

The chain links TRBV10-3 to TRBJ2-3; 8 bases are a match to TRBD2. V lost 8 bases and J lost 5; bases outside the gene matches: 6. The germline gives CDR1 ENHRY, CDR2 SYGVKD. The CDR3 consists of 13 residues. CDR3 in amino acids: CAIAVAGLDTQYF. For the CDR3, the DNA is TGTGCCATCGCGGTAGCGGGACTAGATACGCAGTATTTT.

CDR3 DNA: TGTGCCAGCAGCCCAACCATGGGACAGGGACATCAGCCCCAGCATTTT. Its protein product is CASSPTMGQGHQPQHF. The chain has TRBV28 and TRBJ1-5; 9 bases are shared with TRBD1. After removal of 6 bases from V and 5 bases from J, the junction contained 11 bases not matched to a gene. Germline V gene sequence: CDR1 MDHEN, CDR2 SYDVKM. There are 16 residues in the CDR3.

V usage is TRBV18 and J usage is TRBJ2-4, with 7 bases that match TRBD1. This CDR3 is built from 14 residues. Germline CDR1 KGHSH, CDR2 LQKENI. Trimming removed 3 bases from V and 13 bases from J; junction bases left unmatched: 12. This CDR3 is CASSPLQSVGQQYF. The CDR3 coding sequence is TGTGCCAGCTCACCCCTTCAGTCCGTGGGACAGCAGTACTTC.

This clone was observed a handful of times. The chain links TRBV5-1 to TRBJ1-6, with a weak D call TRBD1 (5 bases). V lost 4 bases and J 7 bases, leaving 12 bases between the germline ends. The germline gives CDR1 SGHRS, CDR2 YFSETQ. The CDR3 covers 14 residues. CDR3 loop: CASSGTDRNSPLHF. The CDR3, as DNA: TGCGCCAGCAGCGGGACGGATCGGAATTCACCCCTCCACTTT.

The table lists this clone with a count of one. The CDR3 loop reads CASNRDVSTDTQYF. Here the CDR3 DNA reads TGTGCCAGCAATCGGGACGTAAGCACAGATACGCAGTATTTT. This chain links TRBV2 with TRBJ2-3; D tentatively reads TRBD1 or TRBD2 (5 bases each). Germline V CDR1 and CDR2: SNHLY, FYNNEI. V was cut by 7 bases and J by 0 bases, with 11 bases left in between. This CDR3 has 14 amino acids.

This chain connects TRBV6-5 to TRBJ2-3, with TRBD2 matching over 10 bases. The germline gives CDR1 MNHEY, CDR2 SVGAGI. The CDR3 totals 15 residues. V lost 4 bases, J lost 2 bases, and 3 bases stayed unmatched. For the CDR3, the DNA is TGTGCCAGCAGTTCCGGGACTAGCGTCACAGATACGCAGTATTTT. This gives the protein CASSSGTSVTDTQYF.

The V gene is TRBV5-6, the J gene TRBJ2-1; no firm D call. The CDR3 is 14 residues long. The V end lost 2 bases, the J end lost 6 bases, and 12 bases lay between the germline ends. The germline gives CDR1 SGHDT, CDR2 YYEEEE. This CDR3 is CASSFPDGSNEQFF. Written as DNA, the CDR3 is TGTGCCAGCAGCTTCCCTGATGGGTCCAATGAGCAGTTCTTC.

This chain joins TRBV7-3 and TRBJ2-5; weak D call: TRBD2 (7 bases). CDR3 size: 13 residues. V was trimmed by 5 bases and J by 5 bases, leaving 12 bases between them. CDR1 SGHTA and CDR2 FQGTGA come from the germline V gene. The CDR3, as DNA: TGTGCCAGCAGCCTCCGGGGGGCGGAGACCCAGTACTTC. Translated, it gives CASSLRGAETQYF.

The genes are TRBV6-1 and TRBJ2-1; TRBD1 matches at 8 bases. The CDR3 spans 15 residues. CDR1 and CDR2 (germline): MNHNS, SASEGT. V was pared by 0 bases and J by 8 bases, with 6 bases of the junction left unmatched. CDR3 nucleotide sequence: TGTGCCAGCAGTGAAGCGAGGACAGGGCTCGATGAGCAGTTCTTC. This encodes CASSEARTGLDEQFF.